These T cell receptor beta chains were read from a single sample in a study of blood T cell repertoires in COVID-19. Some clones are missing from TCRdb's copy, which holds only in-frame ones; the method was immunoSEQ multiplex PCR. The table records 110,000 or so clones, around 83% of them present only once. Sequencing was done on a sample of peripheral blood. The source is a woman aged 55-69 years with COVID-19, enrolled during active disease. The CDR3 runs from the conserved cysteine through the conserved F or W. The order of the fields is V gene, J gene, D gene, clone size, CDR3 protein, CDR3 DNA. A D gene is named only where the DNA matches it firmly. The size of a clone is reported for some rows only, either as once, few or many, or as a class for expanded clones.

v_call: TRBV6-5
j_call: TRBJ1-2
d_call: .
clone_size: few
cdr3_aa: CASSYVQAPYGYTF
cdr3_nt: TGTGCCAGCAGTTACGTCCAGGCTCCTTATGGCTACACCTTC

v_call: TRBV7-3
j_call: TRBJ2-5
d_call: .
clone_size: .
cdr3_aa: CASSLTSEETQYF
cdr3_nt: TGTGCCAGCAGCTTAACTAGTGAGGAGACCCAGTACTTC

v_call: TRBV24-1
j_call: TRBJ1-2
d_call: .
clone_size: .
cdr3_aa: CATSETGSAYGYTF
cdr3_nt: TGTGCCACCAGTGAAACAGGGTCCGCCTATGGCTACACCTTC

v_call: TRBV10-1
j_call: TRBJ1-1
d_call: TRBD1
clone_size: .
cdr3_aa: CASSGSNRGNKAFF
cdr3_nt: TGCGCCAGCAGTGGATCCAACAGGGGTAATAAAGCTTTCTTT

v_call: TRBV3-1/TRBV3-2
j_call: TRBJ1-4
d_call: .
clone_size: .
cdr3_aa: CASSQEQGHATNEKLFF
cdr3_nt: TGTGCCAGCAGCCAAGAACAAGGACACGCAACTAATGAAAAACTGTTTTTT

v_call: TRBV10-3
j_call: TRBJ1-2
d_call: TRBD1
clone_size: .
cdr3_aa: CAIRAGGKDGYTF
cdr3_nt: TGTGCCATCAGGGCAGGGGGCAAGGATGGCTACACCTTC

v_call: TRBV13
j_call: TRBJ1-5
d_call: TRBD1
clone_size: .
cdr3_aa: CASSDRGQPQHF
cdr3_nt: TGTGCCAGCAGCGACAGGGGTCAGCCCCAGCATTTT

v_call: TRBV6-2/TRBV6-3
j_call: TRBJ1-2
d_call: TRBD1
clone_size: .
cdr3_aa: CASSSHQGAGGYTF
cdr3_nt: TGTGCCAGCAGTTCGCACCAGGGGGCTGGTGGCTACACCTTC

v_call: TRBV6-6
j_call: TRBJ2-5
d_call: TRBD2
clone_size: .
cdr3_aa: CASGWASGGEETQYF
cdr3_nt: TGTGCCAGCGGTTGGGCTAGCGGGGGGGAGGAGACCCAGTACTTC

v_call: TRBV10-3
j_call: TRBJ1-2
d_call: .
clone_size: .
cdr3_aa: CAISEPGVENYGYTF
cdr3_nt: TGTGCCATCAGTGAACCAGGGGTTGAGAACTATGGCTACACCTTC

v_call: TRBV18
j_call: TRBJ2-7
d_call: .
clone_size: .
cdr3_aa: CASSTGPLYEQYF
cdr3_nt: TGTGCCAGCTCAACCGGTCCTCTGTACGAGCAGTACTTC

v_call: TRBV18
j_call: TRBJ2-7
d_call: .
clone_size: .
cdr3_aa: CASSPGEGAYEQYF
cdr3_nt: TGTGCCAGCTCACCAGGCGAGGGGGCCTACGAGCAGTACTTC

v_call: TRBV11-3
j_call: TRBJ2-1
d_call: TRBD2
clone_size: .
cdr3_aa: CASSLDGGGSYNEQFF
cdr3_nt: TGTGCCAGCAGCTTAGATGGCGGGGGGAGCTACAATGAGCAGTTCTTC

v_call: TRBV5-4
j_call: TRBJ1-5
d_call: .
clone_size: .
cdr3_aa: CASSLGGDNQPQHF
cdr3_nt: TGTGCCAGCAGCTTGGGGGGGGACAATCAGCCCCAGCATTTT

v_call: TRBV5-1
j_call: TRBJ2-3
d_call: TRBD2
clone_size: once
cdr3_aa: CASSLPSGGADTQYF
cdr3_nt: TGCGCCAGCAGCTTGCCAAGCGGGGGGGCAGATACGCAGTATTTT

v_call: TRBV29-1
j_call: TRBJ1-1
d_call: .
clone_size: .
cdr3_aa: CSVATTGMNTEAFF
cdr3_nt: TGCAGCGTAGCTACAACAGGGATGAACACTGAAGCTTTCTTT

v_call: TRBV5-8
j_call: TRBJ1-6
d_call: TRBD1
clone_size: .
cdr3_aa: CASSSGTGGMHNSPLHF
cdr3_nt: TGTGCCAGCAGCTCAGGGACAGGGGGGATGCATAATTCACCCCTCCACTTT

v_call: TRBV7-2
j_call: TRBJ1-3
d_call: .
clone_size: .
cdr3_aa: CASSPGAFSGNTIYF
cdr3_nt: TGTGCCAGCAGCCCAGGGGCTTTCTCTGGAAACACCATATATTTT

v_call: TRBV7-2
j_call: TRBJ2-2
d_call: .
clone_size: .
cdr3_aa: CASSFPRGAANTGELFF
cdr3_nt: TGTGCCAGCAGCTTCCCCCGGGGGGCGGCGAACACCGGGGAGCTGTTTTTT

v_call: TRBV3-1/TRBV3-2
j_call: TRBJ2-5
d_call: TRBD2
clone_size: .
cdr3_aa: CASSQEGGGAPETQYF
cdr3_nt: TGTGCCAGCAGCCAAGAGGGCGGGGGGGCCCCGGAGACCCAGTACTTC

v_call: TRBV5-4
j_call: TRBJ2-3
d_call: .
clone_size: .
cdr3_aa: CASSVGADTQYF
cdr3_nt: TGTGCCAGCAGCGTGGGTGCGGATACGCAGTATTTT

v_call: TRBV27
j_call: TRBJ2-1
d_call: .
clone_size: .
cdr3_aa: CASSRQGRVHEQFF
cdr3_nt: TGTGCCAGCAGCAGGCAGGGGAGGGTCCACGAGCAGTTCTTC

v_call: TRBV7-9
j_call: TRBJ2-7
d_call: .
clone_size: .
cdr3_aa: CASSSWAGTYEQYF
cdr3_nt: TGTGCCAGCAGCTCGTGGGCAGGGACCTACGAGCAGTACTTC

v_call: TRBV5-7
j_call: TRBJ1-4
d_call: TRBD1
clone_size: .
cdr3_aa: CASSLYRGNLANEKLFF
cdr3_nt: TGTGCCAGCAGCTTGTACAGGGGGAACCTGGCTAATGAAAAACTGTTTTTT

v_call: TRBV18
j_call: TRBJ1-3
d_call: TRBD1
clone_size: .
cdr3_aa: CASSPGQGTTIYF
cdr3_nt: TGTGCCAGCTCACCGGGACAGGGGACCACCATATATTTT

v_call: TRBV10-3
j_call: TRBJ2-7
d_call: .
clone_size: .
cdr3_aa: CAISESYSYEQYF
cdr3_nt: TGTGCCATCAGTGAGTCGTACTCCTACGAGCAGTACTTC

v_call: TRBV19
j_call: TRBJ1-5
d_call: .
clone_size: .
cdr3_aa: CASSISGFRSNQPQHF
cdr3_nt: TGTGCCAGTAGTATTAGCGGCTTCAGGAGTAATCAGCCCCAGCATTTT

v_call: TRBV5-5
j_call: TRBJ1-4
d_call: TRBD1
clone_size: .
cdr3_aa: CASSDPGGTNEKLFF
cdr3_nt: TGTGCCAGCAGCGACCCAGGGGGGACTAATGAAAAACTGTTTTTT

v_call: TRBV10-3
j_call: TRBJ1-1
d_call: .
clone_size: few
cdr3_aa: CAISDNRVAFF
cdr3_nt: TGTGCCATCAGTGATAACCGGGTAGCTTTCTTT

v_call: TRBV2
j_call: TRBJ1-2
d_call: TRBD1
clone_size: .
cdr3_aa: CASTEDRGYGYTF
cdr3_nt: TGTGCCAGCACAGAAGACAGGGGCTATGGCTACACCTTC

v_call: TRBV6-5
j_call: TRBJ1-1
d_call: TRBD1
clone_size: .
cdr3_aa: CASTRTGRTEAFF
cdr3_nt: TGTGCCAGCACCAGGACAGGGAGGACTGAAGCTTTCTTT

v_call: TRBV6-1
j_call: TRBJ1-5
d_call: TRBD1
clone_size: .
cdr3_aa: CASSERQGPQPQHF
cdr3_nt: TGTGCCAGCAGTGAAAGACAGGGCCCTCAGCCCCAGCATTTT

v_call: TRBV6-5
j_call: TRBJ1-1
d_call: TRBD1
clone_size: .
cdr3_aa: CASSPQYRGDTEAFF
cdr3_nt: TGTGCCAGCAGTCCCCAATACAGGGGGGACACTGAAGCTTTCTTT

v_call: TRBV7-8
j_call: TRBJ1-6
d_call: TRBD1
clone_size: .
cdr3_aa: CASSRGQGRNSPLHF
cdr3_nt: TGTGCCAGCAGCCGTGGACAGGGTAGAAATTCACCCCTCCACTTT

v_call: TRBV27
j_call: TRBJ1-2
d_call: .
clone_size: .
cdr3_aa: CASSSQGFGNGYTF
cdr3_nt: TGTGCCAGCAGTTCTCAGGGTTTCGGAAATGGCTACACCTTC

v_call: TRBV25-1
j_call: TRBJ2-5
d_call: TRBD1
clone_size: .
cdr3_aa: CASSNRGPETQYF
cdr3_nt: TGTGCCAGCAGTAACAGGGGTCCTGAGACCCAGTACTTC

v_call: TRBV5-1
j_call: TRBJ2-6
d_call: .
clone_size: .
cdr3_aa: CASSLTGSTGANVLTF
cdr3_nt: TGCGCCAGCAGCTTGACAGGGTCTACTGGGGCCAACGTCCTGACTTTC

v_call: TRBV12-5
j_call: TRBJ2-3
d_call: TRBD1
clone_size: few
cdr3_aa: CASGLGTGYPDTQYF
cdr3_nt: TGTGCTAGTGGTTTGGGGACAGGGTATCCAGATACGCAGTATTTT

v_call: TRBV2
j_call: TRBJ1-1
d_call: .
clone_size: .
cdr3_aa: CASRTRGLTEAFF
cdr3_nt: TGTGCCAGCAGGACTCGAGGGCTCACTGAAGCTTTCTTT

v_call: TRBV6-1
j_call: TRBJ2-3
d_call: TRBD2
clone_size: .
cdr3_aa: CASGWSGGALDTQYF
cdr3_nt: TGTGCCAGCGGGTGGAGCGGGGGGGCATTAGATACGCAGTATTTT

v_call: TRBV5-4
j_call: TRBJ2-3
d_call: TRBD1
clone_size: .
cdr3_aa: CASRMGQPSTDTQYF
cdr3_nt: TGTGCCAGCAGGATGGGACAGCCTAGCACAGATACGCAGTATTTT

v_call: TRBV18
j_call: TRBJ1-1
d_call: TRBD1
clone_size: .
cdr3_aa: CASSTGGDRMNTEAFF
cdr3_nt: TGTGCCAGCTCTACCGGCGGGGACAGGATGAACACTGAAGCTTTCTTT

v_call: TRBV7-8
j_call: TRBJ2-5
d_call: TRBD1
clone_size: .
cdr3_aa: CASSSLWTGTETQYF
cdr3_nt: TGTGCCAGCAGCTCACTCTGGACAGGGACAGAGACCCAGTACTTC

v_call: TRBV5-4
j_call: TRBJ1-1
d_call: .
clone_size: .
cdr3_aa: CASSLGGRATEAFF
cdr3_nt: TGTGCCAGCAGCTTGGGGGGGCGGGCGACTGAAGCTTTCTTT

v_call: TRBV9
j_call: TRBJ2-3
d_call: TRBD2
clone_size: .
cdr3_aa: CASSASGGGDTQYF
cdr3_nt: TGTGCCAGCAGCGCGAGCGGGGGAGGAGATACGCAGTATTTT

v_call: TRBV2
j_call: TRBJ1-5
d_call: .
clone_size: many
cdr3_aa: CASSEAGRGYSNQPQHF
cdr3_nt: TGTGCCAGCAGTGAGGCAGGGAGGGGATATAGCAATCAGCCCCAGCATTTT

v_call: TRBV6-1
j_call: TRBJ1-1
d_call: .
clone_size: .
cdr3_aa: CASSEARGNTEAFF
cdr3_nt: TGTGCCAGCAGTGAAGCCAGGGGAAACACTGAAGCTTTCTTT

v_call: TRBV19
j_call: TRBJ1-2
d_call: TRBD1
clone_size: .
cdr3_aa: CASSAGQDGGDTF
cdr3_nt: TGTGCCAGTAGTGCCGGACAGGATGGTGGCGACACCTTC

v_call: TRBV18
j_call: TRBJ1-1
d_call: TRBD1
clone_size: .
cdr3_aa: CASSPRAGTGRTEAFF
cdr3_nt: TGTGCCAGCTCACCTCGCGCCGGGACAGGGAGGACTGAAGCTTTCTTT

v_call: TRBV7-9
j_call: TRBJ2-3
d_call: TRBD2
clone_size: .
cdr3_aa: CASSWDYITDTQYF
cdr3_nt: TGTGCCAGCAGCTGGGACTACATTACAGATACGCAGTATTTT

v_call: TRBV7-8
j_call: TRBJ1-3
d_call: .
clone_size: .
cdr3_aa: CAIELAAGNTIYF
cdr3_nt: TGTGCCATCGAGCTAGCAGCTGGAAACACCATATATTTT

v_call: TRBV4-2
j_call: TRBJ2-1
d_call: .
clone_size: .
cdr3_aa: CASSQDPKLNEQFF
cdr3_nt: TGTGCCAGCAGCCAAGATCCTAAGTTGAATGAGCAGTTCTTC

v_call: TRBV4-1
j_call: TRBJ1-2
d_call: .
clone_size: .
cdr3_aa: CASSQAAQGNGYTF
cdr3_nt: TGCGCCAGCAGCCAAGCAGCACAGGGAAATGGCTACACCTTC

v_call: TRBV5-4
j_call: TRBJ2-7
d_call: .
clone_size: .
cdr3_aa: CASSLPDSVEQYF
cdr3_nt: TGTGCCAGCAGCCTCCCGGACAGCGTCGAGCAGTACTTC

v_call: TRBV5-6
j_call: TRBJ1-1
d_call: .
clone_size: .
cdr3_aa: CASSSLVVMNTEAFF
cdr3_nt: TGTGCCAGCAGCTCCCTCGTAGTCATGAACACTGAAGCTTTCTTT

v_call: TRBV6-6
j_call: TRBJ1-4
d_call: .
clone_size: .
cdr3_aa: CASSRSGVPNEKLFF
cdr3_nt: TGTGCCAGCAGTCGTTCGGGAGTCCCTAATGAAAAACTGTTTTTT

v_call: TRBV7-3
j_call: TRBJ1-2
d_call: .
clone_size: few
cdr3_aa: CASSLQGNYGYTF
cdr3_nt: TGTGCCAGCAGCTTGCAGGGGAACTATGGCTACACCTTC